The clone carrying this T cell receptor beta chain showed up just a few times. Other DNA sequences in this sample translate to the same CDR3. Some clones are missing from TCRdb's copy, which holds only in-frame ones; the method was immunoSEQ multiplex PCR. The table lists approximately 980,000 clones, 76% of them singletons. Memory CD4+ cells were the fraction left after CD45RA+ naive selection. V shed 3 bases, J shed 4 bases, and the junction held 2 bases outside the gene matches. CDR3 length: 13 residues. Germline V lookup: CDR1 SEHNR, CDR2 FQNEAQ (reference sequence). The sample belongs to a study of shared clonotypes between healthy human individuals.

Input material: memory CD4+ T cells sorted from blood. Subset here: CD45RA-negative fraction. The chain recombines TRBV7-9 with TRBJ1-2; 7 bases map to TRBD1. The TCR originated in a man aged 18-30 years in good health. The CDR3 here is CASSLGTVYGYTF. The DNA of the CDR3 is TGTGCCAGCAGCTTGGGGACAGTCTATGGCTACACCTTC.